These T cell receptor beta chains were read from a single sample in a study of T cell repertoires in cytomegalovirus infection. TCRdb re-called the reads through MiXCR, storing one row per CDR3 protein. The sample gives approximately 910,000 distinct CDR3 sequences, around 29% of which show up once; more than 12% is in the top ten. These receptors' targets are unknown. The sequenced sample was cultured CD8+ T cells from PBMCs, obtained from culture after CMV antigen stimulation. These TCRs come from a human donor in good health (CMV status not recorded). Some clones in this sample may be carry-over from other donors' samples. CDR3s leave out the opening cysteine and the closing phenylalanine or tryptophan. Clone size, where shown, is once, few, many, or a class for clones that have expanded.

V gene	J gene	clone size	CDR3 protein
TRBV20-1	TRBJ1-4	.	SAFRDRDTTNEKLF
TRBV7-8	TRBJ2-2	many	ASSLGSADYLSNTGELF
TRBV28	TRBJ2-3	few	ASSFHRDRGHPGTQY
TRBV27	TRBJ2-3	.	ATFGGRSDTQY
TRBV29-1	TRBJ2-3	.	SVVFQGFTDTQY
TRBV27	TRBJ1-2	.	ASSLIGGGYGYT
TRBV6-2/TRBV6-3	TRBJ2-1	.	ASSYARGLSNEQF
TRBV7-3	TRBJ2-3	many	ASSPHQPGYTDTQY
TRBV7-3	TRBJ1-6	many	ASRLTVLDSPLH
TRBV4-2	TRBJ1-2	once	ASCPSNGYGYT